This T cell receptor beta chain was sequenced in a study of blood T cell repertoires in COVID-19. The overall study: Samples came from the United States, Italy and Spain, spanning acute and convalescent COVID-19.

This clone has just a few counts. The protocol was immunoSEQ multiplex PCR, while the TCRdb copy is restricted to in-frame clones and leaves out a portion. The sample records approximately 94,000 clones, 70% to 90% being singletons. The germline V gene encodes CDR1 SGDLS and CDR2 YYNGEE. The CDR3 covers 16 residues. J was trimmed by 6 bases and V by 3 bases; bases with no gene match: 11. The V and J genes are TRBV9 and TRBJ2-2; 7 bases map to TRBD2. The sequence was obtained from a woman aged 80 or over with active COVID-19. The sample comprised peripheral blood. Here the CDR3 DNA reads TGTGCCAGCAGCGCGACCGGCGGGAGAGTCCCCGGGGAGCTGTTTTTT. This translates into CASSATGGRVPGELFF. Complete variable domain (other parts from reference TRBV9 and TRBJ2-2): DSGVTQTPKHLITATGQRVTLRCSPRSGDLSVYWYQQSLDQGLQFLIQYYNGEERAKGNILERFSAQQFPDLHSELNLSSLELGDSALYFCASSATGGRVPGELFFGEGSRLTVL.